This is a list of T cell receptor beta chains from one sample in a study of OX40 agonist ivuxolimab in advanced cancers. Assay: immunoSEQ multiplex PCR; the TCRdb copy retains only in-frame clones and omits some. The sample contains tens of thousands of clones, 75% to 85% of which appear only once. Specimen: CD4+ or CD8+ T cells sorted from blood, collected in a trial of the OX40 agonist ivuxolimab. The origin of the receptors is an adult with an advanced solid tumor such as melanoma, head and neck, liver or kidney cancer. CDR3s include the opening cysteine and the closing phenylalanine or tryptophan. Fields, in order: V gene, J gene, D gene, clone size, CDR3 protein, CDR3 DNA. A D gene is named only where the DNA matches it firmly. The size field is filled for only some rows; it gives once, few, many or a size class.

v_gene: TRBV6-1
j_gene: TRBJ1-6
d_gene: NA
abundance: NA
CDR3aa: CASSEAGDSPLHF
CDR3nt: TGTGCCAGCAGTGAAGCAGGGGACTCACCCCTCCACTTT

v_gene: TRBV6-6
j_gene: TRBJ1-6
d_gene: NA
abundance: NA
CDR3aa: CASKGVRVNSPLHF
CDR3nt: TGTGCCAGCAAAGGTGTCAGGGTAAATTCACCCCTCCACTTT

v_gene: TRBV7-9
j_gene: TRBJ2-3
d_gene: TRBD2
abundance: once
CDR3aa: CASSLGLAGDTQYF
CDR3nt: TGTGCCAGCAGCTTAGGACTAGCGGGAGATACGCAGTATTTT

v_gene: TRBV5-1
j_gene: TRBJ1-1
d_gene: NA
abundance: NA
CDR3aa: CASSLVAAVTLNTEAFF
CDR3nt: TGCGCCAGCAGCTTGGTGGCTGCCGTGACCTTGAACACTGAAGCTTTCTTT

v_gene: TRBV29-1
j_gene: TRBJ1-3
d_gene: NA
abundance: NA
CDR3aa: CSVEVASGNTIYF
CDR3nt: TGCAGCGTTGAAGTGGCCTCTGGAAACACCATATATTTT

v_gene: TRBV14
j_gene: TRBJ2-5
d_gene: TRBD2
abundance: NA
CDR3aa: CASSPRGGGQETQYF
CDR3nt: TGTGCCAGCAGCCCACGTGGCGGGGGCCAAGAGACCCAGTACTTC

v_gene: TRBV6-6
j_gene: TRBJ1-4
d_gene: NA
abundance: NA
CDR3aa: CASSYSRGEEKLFF
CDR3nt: TGTGCCAGCAGTTACTCGAGGGGGGAAGAAAAACTGTTTTTT

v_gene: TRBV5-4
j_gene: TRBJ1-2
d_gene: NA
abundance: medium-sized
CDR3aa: CASSPYPGSAGYTF
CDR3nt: TGTGCCAGCAGCCCTTATCCGGGGTCGGCTGGCTACACCTTC

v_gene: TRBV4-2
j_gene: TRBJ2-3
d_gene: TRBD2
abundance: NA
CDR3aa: CASSPGTSGTDTQYF
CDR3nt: TGTGCCAGCAGCCCGGGGACTAGTGGGACAGATACGCAGTATTTT

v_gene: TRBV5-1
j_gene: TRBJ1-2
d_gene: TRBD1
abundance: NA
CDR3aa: CASSRDRESCTF
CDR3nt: TGCGCCAGCAGCAGGGACAGGGAATCCTGCACCTTC

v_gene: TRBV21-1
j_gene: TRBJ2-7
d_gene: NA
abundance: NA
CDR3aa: CARGRQGSYEQYF
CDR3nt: TGTGCCAGAGGCCGACAGGGCAGTTACGAGCAGTACTTC

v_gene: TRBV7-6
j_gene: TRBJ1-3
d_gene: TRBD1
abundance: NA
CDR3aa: CASSSRDRVLSGNTIYF
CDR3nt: TGTGCCAGCAGCTCCCGGGACAGGGTCCTCTCTGGAAACACCATATATTTT

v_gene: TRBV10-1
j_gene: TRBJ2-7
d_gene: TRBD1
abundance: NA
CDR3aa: CASSRQGDEQYF
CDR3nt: TGCGCCAGCAGCCGACAGGGAGACGAGCAGTACTTC

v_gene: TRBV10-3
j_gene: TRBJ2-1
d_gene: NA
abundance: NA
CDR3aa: CAIRGAEEQFF
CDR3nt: TGTGCCATCAGGGGGGCCGAGGAGCAGTTCTTC

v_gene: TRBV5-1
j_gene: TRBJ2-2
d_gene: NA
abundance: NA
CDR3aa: CASSLARGVVRAGELFF
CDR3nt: TGCGCCAGCAGCTTGGCCAGGGGAGTAGTTCGGGCCGGGGAGCTGTTTTTT

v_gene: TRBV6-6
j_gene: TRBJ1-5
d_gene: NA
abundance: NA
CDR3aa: CASTFTMDQPQHF
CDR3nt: TGTGCCAGCACATTTACTATGGATCAGCCCCAGCATTTT

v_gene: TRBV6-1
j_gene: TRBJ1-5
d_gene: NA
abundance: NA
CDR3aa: CASRELSNQPQHF
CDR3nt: TGTGCCAGCAGGGAGCTTAGCAATCAGCCCCAGCATTTT

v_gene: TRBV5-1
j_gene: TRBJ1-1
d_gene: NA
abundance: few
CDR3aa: CASSPAPGDTEAFF
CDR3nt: TGCGCCAGCAGCCCTGCTCCAGGGGACACTGAAGCTTTCTTT

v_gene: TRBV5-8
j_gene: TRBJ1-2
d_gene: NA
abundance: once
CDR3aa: CASSLESVFGYGYTF
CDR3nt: TGTGCCAGCAGCTTGGAGTCCGTGTTTGGCTATGGCTACACCTTC

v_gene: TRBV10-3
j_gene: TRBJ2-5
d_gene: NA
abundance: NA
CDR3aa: CAISPTEGTQYF
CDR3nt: TGTGCCATCAGCCCGACAGAGGGGACCCAGTACTTC

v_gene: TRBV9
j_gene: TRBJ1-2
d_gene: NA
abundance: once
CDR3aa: CASSVAGNYGYTF
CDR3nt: TGTGCCAGCAGCGTAGCGGGGAACTATGGCTACACCTTC

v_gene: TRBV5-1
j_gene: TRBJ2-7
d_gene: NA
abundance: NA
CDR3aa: CASSFGGANYEQYF
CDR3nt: TGCGCCAGCAGCTTCGGAGGGGCCAACTACGAGCAGTACTTC

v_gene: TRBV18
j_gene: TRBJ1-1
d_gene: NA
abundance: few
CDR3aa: CASSPLQDTEAFF
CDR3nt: TGTGCCAGCTCACCGCTTCAGGACACTGAAGCTTTCTTT

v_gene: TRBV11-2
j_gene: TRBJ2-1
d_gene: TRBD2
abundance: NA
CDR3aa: CASSLTSSYNEQFF
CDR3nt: TGTGCCAGCAGCTTGACTAGCAGCTACAATGAGCAGTTCTTC

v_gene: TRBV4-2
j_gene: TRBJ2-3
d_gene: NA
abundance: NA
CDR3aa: CASSQAAADMDTQYF
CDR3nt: TGTGCCAGCAGCCAAGCTGCAGCCGACATGGATACGCAGTATTTT

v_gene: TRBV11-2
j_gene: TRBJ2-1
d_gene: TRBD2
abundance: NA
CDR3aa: CASSFTSGSSSYNEQFF
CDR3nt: TGTGCCAGCAGCTTCACTAGCGGCTCCAGCTCCTACAATGAGCAGTTCTTC

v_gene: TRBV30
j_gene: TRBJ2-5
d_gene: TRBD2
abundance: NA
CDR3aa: CAWSTLAGPQETQYF
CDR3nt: TGTGCCTGGAGTACACTAGCGGGGCCACAAGAGACCCAGTACTTC

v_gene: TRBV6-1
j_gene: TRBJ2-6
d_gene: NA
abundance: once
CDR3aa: CASSRDSGANVLTF
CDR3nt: TGTGCCAGCAGCCGGGATTCCGGGGCCAACGTCCTGACTTTC

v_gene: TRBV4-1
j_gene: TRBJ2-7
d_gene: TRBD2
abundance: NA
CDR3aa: CASSQEELAGGNQFYEQYF
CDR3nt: TGCGCCAGCAGCCAAGAGGAACTAGCGGGGGGAAACCAATTCTACGAGCAGTACTTC

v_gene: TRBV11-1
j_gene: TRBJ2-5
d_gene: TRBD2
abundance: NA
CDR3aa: CASSPAGLAGAKTQYF
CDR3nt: TGTGCCAGCAGCCCCGCCGGACTAGCGGGGGCCAAGACCCAGTACTTC

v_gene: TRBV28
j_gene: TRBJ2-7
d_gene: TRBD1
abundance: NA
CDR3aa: CASSIPTGGVKEQYF
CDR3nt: TGTGCCAGCAGTATTCCGACAGGGGGCGTTAAAGAGCAGTACTTC

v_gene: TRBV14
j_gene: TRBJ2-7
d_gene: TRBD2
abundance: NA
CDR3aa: CASSIWEGEQYF
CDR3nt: TGTGCCAGCAGCATTTGGGAGGGCGAGCAGTACTTC

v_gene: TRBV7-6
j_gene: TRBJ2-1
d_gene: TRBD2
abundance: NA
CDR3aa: CASSPVAASGGANEQFF
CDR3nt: TGTGCCAGCAGCCCAGTCGCGGCTAGCGGGGGGGCCAATGAGCAGTTCTTC

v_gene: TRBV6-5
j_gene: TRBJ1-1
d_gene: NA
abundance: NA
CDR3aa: CATLKQGGGVSEAFF
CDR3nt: TGTGCCACCCTAAAACAGGGAGGCGGCGTCTCTGAAGCTTTCTTT

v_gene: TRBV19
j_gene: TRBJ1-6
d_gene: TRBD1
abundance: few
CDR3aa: CASSTKTGGLGNSPLHF
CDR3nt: TGTGCCAGTAGTACCAAGACAGGGGGCTTAGGAAATTCACCCCTCCACTTT

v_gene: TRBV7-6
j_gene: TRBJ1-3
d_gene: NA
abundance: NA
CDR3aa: CASSLAGTPGNTIYF
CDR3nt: TGTGCCAGCAGCTTAGCGGGGACGCCTGGAAACACCATATATTTT

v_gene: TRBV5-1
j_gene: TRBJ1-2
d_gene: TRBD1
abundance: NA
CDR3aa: CASRGDRGESGYTF
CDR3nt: TGCGCCAGCAGGGGGGACAGGGGCGAGTCTGGCTACACCTTC

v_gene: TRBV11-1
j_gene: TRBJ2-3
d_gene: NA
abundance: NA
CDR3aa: CASSEAFTDTQYF
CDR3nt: TGTGCCAGCAGCGAGGCCTTCACAGATACGCAGTATTTT

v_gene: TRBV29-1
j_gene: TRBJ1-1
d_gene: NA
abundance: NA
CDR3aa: CSVEDSKNTEAFF
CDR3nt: TGCAGCGTTGAAGACAGTAAGAACACTGAAGCTTTCTTT

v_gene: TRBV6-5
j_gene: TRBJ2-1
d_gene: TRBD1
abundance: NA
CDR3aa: CASSYSGGAGNEQFF
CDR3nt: TGTGCCAGCAGTTACTCAGGGGGCGCAGGCAATGAGCAGTTCTTC

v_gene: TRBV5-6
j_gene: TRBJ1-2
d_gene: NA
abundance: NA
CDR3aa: CASSKDVPYGYTF
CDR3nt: TGTGCCAGCAGCAAGGACGTCCCCTATGGCTACACCTTC

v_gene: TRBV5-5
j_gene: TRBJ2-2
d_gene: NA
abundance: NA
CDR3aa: CASSPHQGGFGSGELFF
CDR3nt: TGTGCCAGCAGCCCCCATCAAGGAGGGTTCGGTTCCGGGGAGCTGTTTTTT

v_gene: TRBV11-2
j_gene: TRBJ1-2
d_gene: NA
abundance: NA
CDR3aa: CASSLGSGGGYGYTF
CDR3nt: TGTGCCAGCAGCTTAGGATCGGGAGGGGGCTATGGCTACACCTTC

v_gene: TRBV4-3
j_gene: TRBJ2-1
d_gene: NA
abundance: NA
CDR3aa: CASSQEGNAYNEQFF
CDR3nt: TGCGCCAGCAGCCAAGAGGGCAACGCCTACAATGAGCAGTTCTTC

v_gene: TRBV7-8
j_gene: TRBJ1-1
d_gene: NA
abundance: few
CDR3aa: CASSLGGGLNTEAFF
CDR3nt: TGTGCCAGCAGCTTAGGGGGGGGGCTGAACACTGAAGCTTTCTTT

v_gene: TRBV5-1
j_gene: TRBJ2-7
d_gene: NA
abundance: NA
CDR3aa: CASSSSSGRGREQYF
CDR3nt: TGCGCCAGCAGCTCTTCGTCCGGCAGGGGACGCGAGCAGTACTTC

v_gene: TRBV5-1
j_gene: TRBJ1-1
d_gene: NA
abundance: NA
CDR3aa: CASSLDRLNTEAFF
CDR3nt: TGCGCCAGCAGCTTGGATAGGTTGAACACTGAAGCTTTCTTT

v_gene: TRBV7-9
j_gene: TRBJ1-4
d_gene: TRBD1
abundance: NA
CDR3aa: CASSFAGGFGEKLFF
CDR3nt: TGTGCCAGCAGCTTCGCAGGGGGCTTCGGTGAAAAACTGTTTTTT

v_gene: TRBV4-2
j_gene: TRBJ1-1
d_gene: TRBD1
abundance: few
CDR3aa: CASSHLGTGRYVNTEAFF
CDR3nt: TGTGCCAGCAGCCATCTCGGGACAGGGCGCTACGTGAACACTGAAGCTTTCTTT

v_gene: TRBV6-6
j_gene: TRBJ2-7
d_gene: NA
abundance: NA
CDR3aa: CASSYAYEESYEQYF
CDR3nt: TGTGCCAGCAGTTACGCCTATGAGGAATCCTACGAGCAGTACTTC

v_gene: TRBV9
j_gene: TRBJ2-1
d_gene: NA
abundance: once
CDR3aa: CASSSLYNEQFF
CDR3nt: TGTGCCAGCAGCTCTCTTTACAATGAGCAGTTCTTC

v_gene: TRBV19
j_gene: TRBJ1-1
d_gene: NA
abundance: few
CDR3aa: CASSIDGSGRNTEAFF
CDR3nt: TGTGCCAGTAGTATAGATGGATCTGGCAGGAACACTGAAGCTTTCTTT

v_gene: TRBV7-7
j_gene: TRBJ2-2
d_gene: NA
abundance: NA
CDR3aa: CASGGGGELFF
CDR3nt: TGTGCCAGCGGGGGAGGCGGGGAGCTGTTTTTT

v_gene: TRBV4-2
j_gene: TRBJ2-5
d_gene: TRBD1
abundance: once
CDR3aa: CASSQEGTGGETQYF
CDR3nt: TGTGCCAGCAGCCAAGAAGGGACAGGGGGAGAGACCCAGTACTTC